This TCR beta chain was found in a study of cytomegalovirus exposure and HLA in healthy donors. Study results and caveats: CMV serostatus was the sole immune exposure information available. Follow-up analysis seemed to connect common viral pathogens with several of the most significant clusters identified. Relative to the roughly 700-donor mean, N-insertions were reportedly fewer in an Asian-associated ancestry cluster in a later analysis. Being productive about 90% or about 30% of the time was typical of most TCR beta V segments in an earlier analysis.

Notes on this clone: Its antigen is unidentified.

With 60 Vbeta and 13 Jbeta primers, the PCR was carried out. Profiled with immunoSEQ multiplex PCR; TCRdb holds only in-frame clones, not every one. The sample contains 180,000 or so clones, around 80% of which appear only once. Sequences were obtained from PBMCs. This TCR was sampled from a woman aged 45-60 years in good health and CMV-seropositive.

CDR3 in amino acids: CASSEVGAYTEAFF. DNA for the CDR3: TGTGCCAGCAGTGAAGTAGGGGCCTACACTGAAGCTTTCTTT. The gene calls are TRBV6-1 and TRBJ1-1, with a tentative D call TRBD1 (5 bases). The CDR3 is 14 amino acids. Germline V CDR1 and CDR2: MNHNS, SASEGT. Trimming pared 1 base from V and 3 bases from J, leaving 9 bases between.